This T cell receptor (beta chain) comes out of a study of monozygotic twins with inflammatory bowel disease. Study-level results: Distinguishing T cell subtypes was not possible.

About this clonotype: Antigen specificity is unknown.

One entry per CDR3 protein, without DNA, is what TCRdb gives after re-calling the 5' RACE reads. The sample has under 350,000 distinct CDR3 sequences. The CDR3 length is 14 residues. Germline V CDR1 and CDR2: DFQATT, SNEGSKA (reference sequence). Without any T cell sorting, total RNA was isolated from whole blood. The receptor was derived from a human donor with ulcerative colitis or Crohn's disease, or a healthy co-twin of an affected twin (not recorded which). The genes are TRBV20-1 and TRBJ2-1; TCRdb indicates TRBD2, and absent DNA this call remains unverified. Sample: blood. The CDR3 sequence is CSAKTERTYNEQFF.